This TCR beta chain was profiled in a study of T-cell memory formation after mild COVID-19. Study as a whole: Most TCR clusters belonged to a single donor. General study findings and limits: Researchers found some responding clones in pre-infection memory, a sign that cross-reactive memory joined. Clonal second-wave expansions that peaked on day 37 had unconfirmed SARS-CoV-2 specificity. Researchers report contracting CD4+ clones mostly in CM and EM, with CD8+ clones in EMRA.

V gave up 4 bases and J gave up 9 bases, with 19 bases separating them. The CDR3 runs 15 residues. Germline lookup yields CDR1 SGHTA and CDR2 FQGTGA. TCRdb re-called the 5' RACE reads through MiXCR, storing one row per CDR3 protein. The sample includes under 350,000 distinct CDR3 sequences, around 15% of them seen just once. This clonotype occurred a few times. What it binds is not known. The sample taken for sequencing was PBMCs or a T cell subset sorted from them (not recorded which). The receptor was isolated from a man aged 18 to 30 who had mild COVID-19 (a few samples of this study predate the infection). Cell type and time point are not known. The V and J genes are TRBV7-3 and TRBJ2-1, with D tentatively TRBD2 (6 bases). The CDR3 region has the DNA TGTGCCAGCAGCTCCGCCGGGAGCAAGTTTTCTGAGCAGTTCTTC. Its protein product is CASSSAGSKFSEQFF.